This TCR beta chain comes out of a study of control samples from healthy donors and cancer patients. The ends lost 2 bases at V and 5 bases at J; junction bases unmatched: 7. CDR1 is SGHTA, CDR2 FQGNSA, per germline. The CDR3 extends over 17 amino acids. This table comes from immunoSEQ multiplex PCR, and its TCRdb copy is limited to in-frame clones, with some not included. Among 90,000 or so clones listed, about 87% were seen once. Sequencing was performed on blood. V is TRBV7-2 and J is TRBJ2-1, with 12 bases that match TRBD2. The origin of this receptor is an older woman in good health. The CDR3 loop reads CASSLQRTSGNNNEQFF. CDR3 in DNA: TGTGCCAGCAGCTTACAACGGACTAGCGGGAATAACAATGAGCAGTTCTTC. The full variable domain, in which reference TRBV7-2 and TRBJ2-1 provide the parts outside the CDR3, is GAGVSQSPSNKVTEKGKDVELRCDPISGHTALYWYRQSLGQGLEFLIYFQGNSAPDKSGLPSDRFSAERTGGSVSTLTIQRTQQEDSAVYLCASSLQRTSGNNNEQFFGPGTRLTVL.